This TCR beta chain is from a study of shared clonotypes between healthy human individuals. The protocol was immunoSEQ multiplex PCR, while the TCRdb copy is restricted to in-frame clones and leaves out a portion. Among 1.6 million or so clones listed, about 98.5% were seen once. Per the germline V gene, CDR1 is MNHEY and CDR2 is SMNVEV (reference sequence). V lost 3 bases and J lost 2, with 7 bases in between. The length of the CDR3 is 14 residues. Findings and limits, study-wide: The study's rarefaction showed incomplete sorted-subset sequencing despite large depth. It was anticipated that sequencing depth would influence how many clonotypes donors shared. Shared across several donors were around 5% of the naive CD4 clonotypes.

As regards this clone: The antigen is not known. The same CDR3 can be traced to other DNA sequences in this sample.

The rearrangement joins TRBV27 to TRBJ2-2; D unresolved. Sequencing was performed on naive CD4+ T cells sorted from blood. Stated subset: CD45RA+ positively selected. The receptor comes from a man aged 30 to 45 in good health. For the CDR3, the DNA is TGTGCCAGCAGTTTCACAGAAAACACCGGGGAGCTGTTTTTT. Translation: CASSFTENTGELFF.